The 19 T cell receptor beta chains below were found in one sample sequenced in a study of glioma-infiltrating T cells after dendritic cell vaccination. The repertoire was sequenced with immunoSEQ multiplex PCR; TCRdb's copy has only in-frame clones and lacks some. The sample records roughly 100,000 clones, 85% being singletons. The sample in question was blood, obtained before dendritic cell vaccination. These receptor sequences come from a human donor with glioblastoma.

The chain combines TRBV6-5 with TRBJ2-7; D perhaps matches TRBD1 (5 bases). Germline values: CDR1 MNHEY, CDR2 SVGAGI. CDR3 length: 14 residues. The germline V and J ends were trimmed by 2 bases and 0 bases, with 8 bases remaining between them. CDR3 DNA sequence: TGTGCCAGCAGTTACGGTAGGGGCTCCTACGAGCAGTACTTC. Translating gives CASSYGRGSYEQYF.

The chain carries TRBV9 and TRBJ2-7; 12 bases match TRBD2. Trimming at V came to 0 bases and at J to 4 bases, leaving 2 bases not matched to a gene. Germline assignment: CDR1 SGDLS and CDR2 YYNGEE. This CDR3 has 15 residues. The CDR3 bases are TGTGCCAGCAGCGTAGGGACTAGCGGGGTTTACGAGCAGTACTTC. Translation gives CASSVGTSGVYEQYF.

The chain recombines TRBV15 with TRBJ2-5; TRBD2 matches at 7 bases. CDR1 LNHNV and CDR2 YYDKDF come from the germline V gene (reference sequence). V gave up 6 bases and J gave up 1 base; unmatched junction bases: 5. The length of the CDR3 is 14 residues. In DNA, the CDR3 is TGTGCCACCAGGGGTGGGGGGGTCCAAGAGACCCAGTACTTC. It codes for CATRGGGVQETQYF.

The rearrangement uses TRBV12-5 and TRBJ2-5; possibly TRBD2 for D (5 bases). The V end was cut by 7 bases, the J end by 1 base, with 16 bases between. The germline V gene has CDR1 LGHNT and CDR2 FRNRAP. The CDR3 has 15 amino acids. Here the CDR3 reads CASAVTGSIQETQYF. The CDR3 DNA is TGTGCTAGTGCCGTTACGGGGAGTATCCAAGAGACCCAGTACTTC.

V and J are TRBV6-5 and TRBJ1-1, with D hard to call. The CDR3 runs to 13 residues. Trimming removed 6 bases at V and 0 bases at J, with 8 bases between. Germline CDR1 and CDR2: MNHEY and SVGAGI. CDR3 DNA sequence: TGTGCCAGCAGCCCCCAAATGAACACTGAAGCTTTCTTT. Protein: CASSPQMNTEAFF.

This sequence joins TRBV5-1 and TRBJ2-1, with 9 bases identical to TRBD2. Germline values: CDR1 SGHRS, CDR2 YFSETQ. Trimming took 3 bases from V and 5 from J; bases not matched to a gene: 9. This CDR3 contains 16 residues. Written as DNA, the CDR3 is TGCGCCAGCAGCTCCACTACTAGCGGGCCAGACAATGAGCAGTTCTTC. Amino acid sequence: CASSSTTSGPDNEQFF.

The rearrangement links TRBV4-1 to TRBJ1-1, with TRBD1 identical over 7 bases. The CDR3 is made up of 14 amino acids. Unmatched junction bases numbered 5, after V lost 4 bases and J lost 3 bases. Germline loops: CDR1 MGHRA, CDR2 YSYEKL. CDR3 amino acids: CASSRQGSDTEAFF. CDR3 nucleotides: TGCGCCAGCAGCCGACAGGGCAGCGACACTGAAGCTTTCTTT.

This clone occurred many times. The J gene is TRBJ1-2, the V gene TRBV6-6; 7 nucleotides line up with TRBD1. The V gene end was trimmed by 4 bases and the J gene end by 6 bases; junction bases not matched to a gene: 11. CDR1 and CDR2 (germline): MNHNY, SVGAGI (reference sequence). This CDR3 has 15 residues. The CDR3 nucleotides are TGTGCCAGCAGTTTCGGCTCGACAGGGCCCAATGGCTACACCTTC. It translates to CASSFGSTGPNGYTF.

The CDR3 coding sequence is TGTGCCAGCATCCCGCTCGGGACAGGGGTCTACGAGCAGTACTTC. It translates to CASIPLGTGVYEQYF. The chain carries TRBV6-5 and TRBJ2-7, with 10 positions matching TRBD1. The germline CDR1 and CDR2 sequences are MNHEY and SVGAGI. With 7 bases clipped from V and 3 bases from J, the junction kept 9 bases outside the gene matches. The CDR3 sequence is 15 residues long.

CDR3 DNA: TGTGCCAGCAGTACACCCCGGGACAGGGGTCCCTACGAGCAGTACTTC. Protein product: CASSTPRDRGPYEQYF. The chain has TRBV2 and TRBJ2-7; 10 nucleotides agree with TRBD1. Germline V gene sequence: CDR1 SNHLY, CDR2 FYNNEI. The CDR3 has 16 amino acids. V lost 5 bases to trimming and J lost 2 bases; unmatched junction nucleotides: 9. Complete variable domain (other parts from reference TRBV2 and TRBJ2-7): EPEVTQTPSHQVTQMGQEVILRCVPISNHLYFYWYRQILGQKVEFLVSFYNNEISEKSEIFDDQFSVERPDGSNFTLKIRSTKLEDSAMYFCASSTPRDRGPYEQYFGPGTRLTVT.

CDR3 amino acids: CASSQRIGTSGSWEDEQFF. CDR3 sequence (DNA): TGCGCCAGCAGCCAAAGGATAGGGACTAGCGGGAGTTGGGAGGATGAGCAGTTCTTC. This chain connects TRBV4-1 to TRBJ2-1; 14 bases agree with TRBD2. Germline V CDR1 and CDR2: MGHRA, YSYEKL. After removal of 2 bases from V and 8 bases from J, the junction contained 14 bases not matched to a gene. This CDR3 spans 19 amino acids.

The chain carries TRBV19 and TRBJ2-1; 8 bases align to TRBD2. V was pared by 1 base and J by 7 bases, with 3 bases of the junction left unmatched. Germline CDR1 reads LNHDA; CDR2 reads SQIVND (reference sequence). This CDR3 spans 14 amino acids. CDR3 bases: TGTGCCAGTAGTATAGTCGGGAGGGGTAATGAGCAGTTCTTC. It specifies CASSIVGRGNEQFF.

The chain couples TRBV20-1 to TRBJ1-2; D gene uncertain. This CDR3 has 11 residues. Germline V gene lookup returns CDR1 DFQATT and CDR2 SNEGSKA (reference sequence). V lost 6 bases to trimming and J lost 8 bases, with 13 bases between them. The CDR3 here is CSARSSSGYTF. CDR3 bases: TGCAGTGCCCGGAGCTCCTCAGGCTACACCTTC.

A single count supports this clone. The CDR3 reads CASSSSPGRGYGPQHF. CDR3 DNA sequence: TGTGCCAGCAGCTCCAGTCCGGGGAGGGGGTATGGGCCCCAGCATTTT. The genes are TRBV7-9 and TRBJ1-5; D might be TRBD1 (6 bases). Trimming pared 4 bases from V and 9 bases from J, leaving 22 bases between. Germline V gene sequence: CDR1 SEHNR, CDR2 FQNEAQ (reference sequence). This CDR3 is built from 16 residues. Based on the CDR3 plus reference TRBV7-9 and TRBJ1-5, the full variable domain is DTGVSQNPRHKITKRGQNVTFRCDPISEHNRLYWYRQTLGQGPEFLTYFQNEAQLEKSRLLSDRFSAERPKGSFSTLEIQRTEQGDSAMYLCASSSSPGRGYGPQHFGDGTRLSIL.

The CDR3 reads CASSGQRLSGNTIYF. In DNA, the CDR3 is TGTGCCAGTAGCGGACAGCGCCTCTCTGGAAACACCATATATTTT. The V call is TRBV19, the J call TRBJ1-3; tentative D call: TRBD1 (6 bases). The length of the CDR3 is 15 residues. Trimming removed 6 bases at V and 0 bases at J, with 12 bases between. Germline V CDR1 and CDR2: LNHDA, SQIVND (reference sequence).

V gene TRBV18 combines with J gene TRBJ2-7; 8 nucleotides align to TRBD2. The CDR3 sequence is 15 residues long. Trimming cost V 3 bases and J 4 bases; bases outside gene matches: 8. Looked up from germline, CDR1 is KGHSH and CDR2 is LQKENI. CDR3 coding DNA: TGTGCCAGCTCACCGTTCGCGGGAGGAGCGTACGAGCAGTACTTC. This codes for CASSPFAGGAYEQYF.

This clone was observed a handful of times. The rearrangement uses TRBV10-1 and TRBJ2-2; 8 positions agree with TRBD1. Germline V lookup: CDR1 WNHNN, CDR2 SYGVQD (reference sequence). This CDR3 contains 17 residues. Trimming at V came to 4 bases and at J to 5 bases, leaving 12 bases not matched to a gene. This CDR3 reads CASSGDRNTLRTGELFF. In DNA, the CDR3 is TGCGCCAGCAGTGGGGACAGGAACACGTTAAGGACCGGGGAGCTGTTTTTT.

The chain combines TRBV6-1 with TRBJ2-5, with a weak D call TRBD1 (5 bases). The V gene's germline CDR1 is MNHNS and CDR2 SASEGT. Trimming stripped 4 bases from V and 5 bases from J, with 11 bases between. This CDR3 is built from 13 residues. DNA for the CDR3: TGTGCCAGCAGTGTAGGGGTTAGGGAGACCCAGTACTTC. This translates into CASSVGVRETQYF.

The V gene is TRBV5-4, the J gene TRBJ2-7, with a weak D call TRBD2 (6 bases). CDR1 SGHNT and CDR2 YYREEE come from the germline V gene (reference sequence). The V and J ends lost 9 bases and 5 bases respectively, with 12 bases between them. The CDR3 is 11 residues long. In nucleotides, the CDR3 is TGTGCCATCGGGGGAAGGGACGAGCAGTACTTC. Translation: CAIGGRDEQYF.